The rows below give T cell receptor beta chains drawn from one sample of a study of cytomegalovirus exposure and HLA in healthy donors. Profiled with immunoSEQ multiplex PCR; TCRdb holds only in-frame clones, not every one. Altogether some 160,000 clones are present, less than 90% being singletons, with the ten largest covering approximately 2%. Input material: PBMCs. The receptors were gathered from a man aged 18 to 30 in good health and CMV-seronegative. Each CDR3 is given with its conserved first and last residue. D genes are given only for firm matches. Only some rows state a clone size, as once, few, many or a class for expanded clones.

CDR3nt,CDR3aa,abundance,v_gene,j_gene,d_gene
TGTGCCACCAGCAGAGAGGCGGTAGGCGAAAAACTGTTTTTT,CATSREAVGEKLFF,-,TRBV15,TRBJ1-4,-
TGTGCCAGCAGTGAATCCCCGGGCGGGGGGAATGAAAAACTGTTTTTT,CASSESPGGGNEKLFF,few,TRBV6-1,TRBJ1-4,-
TGCGCCAGCAGCCAAGGGGCGATCGATGGCTACACCTTC,CASSQGAIDGYTF,-,TRBV5-1,TRBJ1-2,-
TGTGCCTGGAGTGTAGACAGGGTGGAGACCCAGTACTTC,CAWSVDRVETQYF,-,TRBV30,TRBJ2-5,TRBD1
TGCGCCAGCAGCTTGGATGGGGGCTTCCCCTCCAACTATGGCTACACCTTC,CASSLDGGFPSNYGYTF,-,TRBV5-1,TRBJ1-2,-
TGTGCCAGCAGCCCTAGAAACCGGGGGGATGAGCAGTTCTTC,CASSPRNRGDEQFF,-,TRBV11-3,TRBJ2-1,TRBD2
TGCGCCAGCAGCCCAAGGGACAGGGCCTACGAGCAGTACTTC,CASSPRDRAYEQYF,-,TRBV4-1,TRBJ2-7,TRBD1
TGCGCCAGCAGCTTGGAGGGTCCTAGCGGGAGTCAAGAGACCCAGTACTTC,CASSLEGPSGSQETQYF,-,TRBV5-1,TRBJ2-5,TRBD2
TGCGCCAGCAGCTTTCCCGGACAGGACCCAACTAATGAAAAACTGTTTTTT,CASSFPGQDPTNEKLFF,-,TRBV5-1,TRBJ1-4,TRBD1
TGTGCCAGCAGCTTATGGCCGCCAGAGACCCAGTACTTC,CASSLWPPETQYF,-,TRBV7-3,TRBJ2-5,-
TGTGCCAGCAGTTACGAGGGCAATCAGCCCCAGCATTTT,CASSYEGNQPQHF,-,TRBV5-4,TRBJ1-5,-
TGTGCCAGCACCCTCACAGGCGTTAGCTCCTACAATGAGCAGTTCTTC,CASTLTGVSSYNEQFF,-,TRBV28,TRBJ2-1,-
TGTGCCAGCAGCTCAAGTCAATTGGGGATGGAGGTGCGCAATGAGCAGTTCTTC,CASSSSQLGMEVRNEQFF,-,TRBV7-9,TRBJ2-1,-
TGTGCCAGCAGCTTAGAAGGGGGGGATGAGCAGTTCTTC,CASSLEGGDEQFF,-,TRBV7-9,TRBJ2-1,-
TGCGCCAGCCCCCGGAGGGTAGAGACCCAGTACTTC,CASPRRVETQYF,-,TRBV4-3,TRBJ2-5,-
TGCGCCAGCAGCCACTTGGGACAGGGGAAACGGGAGCAGTTCTTC,CASSHLGQGKREQFF,-,TRBV4-1,TRBJ2-1,TRBD1
TGCGCCAGCAGCTTGGGAGGGTTGGATGGCTACACCTTC,CASSLGGLDGYTF,few,TRBV5-1,TRBJ1-2,-
TGTGCCTGCGGCAGGGGAAAAGAGACCCAGTACTTC,CACGRGKETQYF,-,TRBV6-5,TRBJ2-5,-
TGCGCCAGCAGCTCAAAACTCCGGGACTCTCAAGAGACCCAGTACTTC,CASSSKLRDSQETQYF,-,TRBV5-1,TRBJ2-5,-
TGCGCCAGCTCCACCCGAAACGGACAGTATAACACTGAAGCTTTCTTT,CASSTRNGQYNTEAFF,-,TRBV5-1,TRBJ1-1,-
TGTGCCAGCAGCGGCCCTCTGAAACGGAGTCAGCCCCAGCATTTT,CASSGPLKRSQPQHF,-,TRBV21-1,TRBJ1-5,-
TGTGCCAGCACCCCGGGAGTAAGCAATCAGCCCCAGCATTTT,CASTPGVSNQPQHF,-,TRBV6-6,TRBJ1-5,-
TGCGCCAGCAGCAGCAGGGGGCTCGTCGGGGATACGCAGTATTTT,CASSSRGLVGDTQYF,-,TRBV5-1,TRBJ2-3,TRBD1
TGTGCCAGCAGTCCCTGGACAGGGGCGGGCACTGAAGCTTTCTTT,CASSPWTGAGTEAFF,-,TRBV27,TRBJ1-1,TRBD1
TGTGCCAGCAGTTTACAGTCTGGAAACACCATATATTTT,CASSLQSGNTIYF,-,TRBV28,TRBJ1-3,-
TGCAGCGTCACTAGCGGGGCCACAGATACGCAGTATTTT,CSVTSGATDTQYF,-,TRBV29-1,TRBJ2-3,TRBD2
TGTGCCAGCAGCTTTGGCGGAGTAGATACGCAGTATTTT,CASSFGGVDTQYF,once,TRBV7-3,TRBJ2-3,-
TGTGCCCGCGGGGGTTGGTCCAGCGGGGGACCAGATACGCAGTATTTT,CARGGWSSGGPDTQYF,-,TRBV30,TRBJ2-3,TRBD2
TGTGCCAGCAGCCTAGGGGGCTATCGGGATTCACCCCTCCACTTT,CASSLGGYRDSPLHF,-,TRBV5-4,TRBJ1-6,TRBD1
TGTGCCAGCAGTTCTGGAGACAGCACCTACGAGCAGTACTTC,CASSSGDSTYEQYF,-,TRBV27,TRBJ2-7,-
TGTGCAAGTCGCTTAGGGCGGGACAGGGGGGCACGGGAGACCCAGTACTTC,CASRLGRDRGARETQYF,-,TRBV12-2,TRBJ2-5,-
TGTGCCAGCTCACCTCGACAGGGCACAGATACGCAGTATTTT,CASSPRQGTDTQYF,-,TRBV18,TRBJ2-3,-
TGTGCCTGGAGCCTAGGGGAAGGTGAAGCTTTCTTT,CAWSLGEGEAFF,-,TRBV30,TRBJ1-1,-
TGTGCCAGCAGCCCTACCGCGGGGGCCCGCACAGATACGCAGTATTTT,CASSPTAGARTDTQYF,-,TRBV7-9,TRBJ2-3,-
TGTGCCAGCAGTTACGGGCAGGGGGCAACTAATGAAAAACTGTTTTTT,CASSYGQGATNEKLFF,-,TRBV6-5,TRBJ1-4,TRBD1
TGTGCCAGCAGTTGGGCGCAGGGGGTATATGGCTACACCTTC,CASSWAQGVYGYTF,-,TRBV28,TRBJ1-2,TRBD1
TGTGCCAGCAGCGACGGGACTAGCGGGGGGATTAGCACAGATACGCAGTATTTT,CASSDGTSGGISTDTQYF,-,TRBV7-2,TRBJ2-3,TRBD2
TGTGCCAGCAGTCTGATAGCGGATTCCTACGAGCAGTACTTC,CASSLIADSYEQYF,-,TRBV28,TRBJ2-7,-
TGCGCCAGCAGCCCTGGGACAGCCACAGATACGCAGTATTTT,CASSPGTATDTQYF,few,TRBV5-1,TRBJ2-3,TRBD1
TGTGCCAGCAGCTTAGGGGCGGCGGGTGAGCAGTTCTTC,CASSLGAAGEQFF,-,TRBV7-6,TRBJ2-1,-
TGTGCCAGCAGGCAGGTACCGAACACCGGGGAGCTGTTTTTT,CASRQVPNTGELFF,-,TRBV11-1,TRBJ2-2,-